This TCR beta chain was captured in a study of blood T cell repertoires in COVID-19. Study details: T cells, B-cell-depleted T cells, or PBMCs supplied cDNA or gDNA.

Germline values: CDR1 MGHRA, CDR2 YSYEKL. V lost 3 bases and J 14 bases, leaving 14 bases between the germline ends. The CDR3 extends over 13 amino acids. This table comes from immunoSEQ multiplex PCR, and its TCRdb copy is limited to in-frame clones, with some not included. The sample shows some 390,000 clones, around nine tenths of them seen only once. Sequenced: peripheral blood. This TCR was sampled from a human donor in a cohort sampled during active COVID-19. The V call is TRBV4-1, the J call TRBJ1-6; D is undetermined. The CDR3 region is CASSHPWEGTLHF. The DNA for the CDR3 is TGCGCCAGCAGCCACCCCTGGGAGGGTACCCTCCACTTT.